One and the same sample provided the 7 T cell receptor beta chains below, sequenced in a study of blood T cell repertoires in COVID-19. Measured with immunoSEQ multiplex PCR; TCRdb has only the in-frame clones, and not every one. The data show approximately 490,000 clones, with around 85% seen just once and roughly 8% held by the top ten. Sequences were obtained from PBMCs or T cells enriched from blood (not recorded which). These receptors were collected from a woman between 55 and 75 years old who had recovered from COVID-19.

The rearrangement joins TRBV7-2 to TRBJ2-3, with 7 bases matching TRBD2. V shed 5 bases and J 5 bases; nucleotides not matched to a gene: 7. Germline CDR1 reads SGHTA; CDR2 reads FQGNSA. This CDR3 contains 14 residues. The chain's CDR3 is CASSTSGGEDTQYF. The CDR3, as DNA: TGTGCCAGCAGCACGAGTGGGGGGGAAGATACGCAGTATTTT. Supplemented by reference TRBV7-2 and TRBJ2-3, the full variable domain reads GAGVSQSPSNKVTEKGKDVELRCDPISGHTALYWYRQSLGQGLEFLIYFQGNSAPDKSGLPSDRFSAERTGGSVSTLTIQRTQQEDSAVYLCASSTSGGEDTQYFGPGTRLTVL.

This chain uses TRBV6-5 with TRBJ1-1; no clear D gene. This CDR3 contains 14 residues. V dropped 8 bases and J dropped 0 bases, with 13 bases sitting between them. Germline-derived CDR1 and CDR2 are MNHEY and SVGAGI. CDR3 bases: TGTGCCAGCCTCCTTTTCGGGATGAACACTGAAGCTTTCTTT. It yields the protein CASLLFGMNTEAFF.

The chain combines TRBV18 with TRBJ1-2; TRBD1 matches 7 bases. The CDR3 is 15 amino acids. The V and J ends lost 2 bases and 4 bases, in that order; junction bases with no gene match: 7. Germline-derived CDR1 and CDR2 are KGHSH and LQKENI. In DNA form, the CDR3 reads TGTGCCAGCTCACCAACCGGGACAGAGGCCTATGGCTACACCTTC. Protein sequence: CASSPTGTEAYGYTF.

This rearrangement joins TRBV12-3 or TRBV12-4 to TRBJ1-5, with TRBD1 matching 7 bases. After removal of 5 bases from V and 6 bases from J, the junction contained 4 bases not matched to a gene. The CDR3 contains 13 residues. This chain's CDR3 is CASSGQVGQPQHF. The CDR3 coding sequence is TGTGCCAGCAGTGGACAGGTTGGTCAGCCCCAGCATTTT.

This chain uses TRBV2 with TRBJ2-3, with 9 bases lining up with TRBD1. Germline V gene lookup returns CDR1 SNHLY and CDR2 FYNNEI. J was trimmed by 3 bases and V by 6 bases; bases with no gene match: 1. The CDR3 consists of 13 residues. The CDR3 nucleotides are TGTGCCAGCAGGGGACAGGGAACAGATACGCAGTATTTT. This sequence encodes CASRGQGTDTQYF.

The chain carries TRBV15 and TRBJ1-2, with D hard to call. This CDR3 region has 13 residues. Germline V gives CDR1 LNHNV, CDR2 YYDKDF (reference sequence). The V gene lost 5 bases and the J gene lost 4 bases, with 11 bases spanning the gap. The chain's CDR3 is CATSEAGPYGYTF. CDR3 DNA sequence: TGTGCCACCAGCGAGGCGGGTCCCTATGGCTACACCTTC.

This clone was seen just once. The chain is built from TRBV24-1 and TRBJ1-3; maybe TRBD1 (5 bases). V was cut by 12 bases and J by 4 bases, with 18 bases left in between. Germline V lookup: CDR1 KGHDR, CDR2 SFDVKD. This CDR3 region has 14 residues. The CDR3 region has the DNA TGTGCCTCCTCCCGTGGGGGACTCGGAAACACCATATATTTT. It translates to CASSRGGLGNTIYF.